The source of this TCR beta chain is a study of T cell repertoires in cytomegalovirus infection. Study findings and constraints: Dominating the ex vivo response were TCR beta clonotypes that were CMV-specific and HLA-C-restricted.

V was pared by 5 bases and J by 2 bases, with 9 bases between. The germline V gene has CDR1 MGHRA and CDR2 YSYEKL. The CDR3 loop spans 13 amino acids. Using its own MiXCR run on the reads, TCRdb lists one record per CDR3 protein. The sample lists roughly 920,000 distinct CDR3 sequences, 31% occurring once. This clonotype has just a few counts. Its specificity is unknown. The chain couples TRBV4-1 to TRBJ1-1; the D is unclear. The sequencing here drew on cultured CD8+ T cells from PBMCs, taken from culture after CMV antigen stimulation. This sequence was found in a human donor in good health (CMV status not recorded). Some clones in this sample may be carry-over from other donors' samples. The CDR3: CASSERINTEAFF. DNA for the CDR3: TGCGCCAGCAGCGAGAGGATAAACACTGAAGCTTTCTTT.